One sample yielded the 2 T cell receptor beta chains listed below, sequenced in a study of spatial heterogeneity in lung cancer. TCRdb reprocessed the 5' RACE reads via MiXCR and lists one record per CDR3 protein. This table has around 98,000 distinct CDR3 sequences, approximately 19% appearing once. As for time point: blood at routine non-recurrence follow-up after resection. This specimen was PBMCs, taken at follow-up. All receptors derive from a male donor with early-stage non-small cell lung cancer.

The chain employs TRBV12-3 or TRBV12-4 and TRBJ1-1; possible D gene TRBD1, 5 bases. The CDR3 is 14 amino acids. V lost 6 bases and J lost 0, with 11 bases in between. CDR3 nucleotides: TGTGCCAGCAGACCTGGGACCATGAACACTGAAGCTTTCTTT. Its protein is CASRPGTMNTEAFF.

V gene TRBV5-1 combines with J gene TRBJ2-2; D is possibly TRBD1 or TRBD2 (5 bases each). Trimming shortened V by 3 bases and J by 4 bases, and 28 bases separated the two germline ends. Germline V gene data show CDR1 as SGHRS and CDR2 as YFSETQ. This CDR3 spans 20 amino acids. CDR3 sequence (DNA): TGCGCCAGCAGCTCCCCACCGACAGTCACCCGACTAAGTAGCACCGGGGAGCTGTTTTTT. Translating it yields CASSSPPTVTRLSSTGELFF.